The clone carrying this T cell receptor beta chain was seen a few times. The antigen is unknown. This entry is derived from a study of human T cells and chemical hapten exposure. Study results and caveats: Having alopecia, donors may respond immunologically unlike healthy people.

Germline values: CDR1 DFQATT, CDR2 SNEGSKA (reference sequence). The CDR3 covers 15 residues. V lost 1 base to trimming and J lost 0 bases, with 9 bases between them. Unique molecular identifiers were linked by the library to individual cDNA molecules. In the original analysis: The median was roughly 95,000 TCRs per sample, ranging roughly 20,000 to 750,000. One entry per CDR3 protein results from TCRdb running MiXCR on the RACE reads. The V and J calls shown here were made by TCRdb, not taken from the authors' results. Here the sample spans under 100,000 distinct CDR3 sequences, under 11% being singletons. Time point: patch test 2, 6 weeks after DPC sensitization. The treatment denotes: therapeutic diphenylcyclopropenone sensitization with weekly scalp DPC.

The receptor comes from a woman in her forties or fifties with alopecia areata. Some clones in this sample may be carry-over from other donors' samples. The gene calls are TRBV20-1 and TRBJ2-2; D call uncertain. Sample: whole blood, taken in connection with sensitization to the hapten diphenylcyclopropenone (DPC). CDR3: CSARGSNPNTGELFF. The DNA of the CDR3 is TGCAGTGCTAGAGGGTCAAATCCGAACACCGGGGAGCTGTTTTTT.